A selection of T cell receptor beta chains follows, all from one sample in a study of cytomegalovirus exposure and HLA in healthy donors. Assay used: immunoSEQ multiplex PCR; TCRdb lists only in-frame clones, some missing. The sample lists about 160,000 clones; about nine tenths were seen once. Specimen: PBMCs. These receptors were obtained from a woman in her twenties or thirties in good health and CMV-seronegative. CDR3s include the opening cysteine and the closing phenylalanine or tryptophan.

V	J	CDR3
TRBV18	TRBJ1-2	CASSPGPGQGYGYTF
TRBV6-5	TRBJ2-4	CASSGKLENIQYF
TRBV4-3	TRBJ1-4	CASSLILSPNEKLFF
TRBV19	TRBJ1-2	CASSILHRAVEYGYTF
TRBV7-9	TRBJ2-7	CASSYGGEQYF
TRBV4-1	TRBJ2-2	CASSQGGRGSGELFF
TRBV5-6	TRBJ2-1	CASSQWTSEEYNEQFF
TRBV28	TRBJ2-6	CASSPFRGQGATGANVLTF
TRBV28	TRBJ1-1	CASSLARGVNTEAFF
TRBV6-1	TRBJ2-1	CASRSDRVRDNEQFF
TRBV28	TRBJ2-5	CASSGGQVDLETQYF
TRBV7-6	TRBJ2-5	CASSETSGLQETQYF
TRBV30	TRBJ2-5	CAWRLGSAQYF
TRBV5-8	TRBJ2-5	CASSLFPGEGETQYF
TRBV5-4	TRBJ2-1	CASSLDPVSSYNEQFF
TRBV5-1	TRBJ1-2	CASGANYGYTF
TRBV6-1	TRBJ1-5	CASSAHSSNQPQHF
TRBV14	TRBJ2-7	CASSQVQGNYEQYF
TRBV30	TRBJ2-1	CAWRKPGHLYNEQFF
TRBV9	TRBJ1-2	CASSDQQGPYGYTF
TRBV7-2	TRBJ2-7	CASSFRQGSYEQYF
TRBV5-4	TRBJ2-7	CASSQSTSSREQYF